A single sample is the source of the 20 T cell receptor beta chains below, sequenced in a study of breast tumors, draining lymph nodes, adjacent tissues. Axillary draining lymph nodes of breast cancer patients supplied the node samples. From the multiplex PCR reads, TCRdb called clonotypes with MiXCR, one entry per CDR3 protein. This table has about 180,000 distinct CDR3 sequences, 33% appearing once. The sequencing input was axillary lymph node tissue. The receptors were gathered from a female donor with breast cancer. Some clones in this sample may be carry-over from other donors' samples.

This clonotype was found many times. CDR3 nucleotides: TGCGCCAGCAGCCAAGAGCGGTACTCCTACGAGCAGTACTTC. Amino acids: CASSQERYSYEQYF. The chain links TRBV4-3 to TRBJ2-7, with D hard to call. This CDR3 spans 14 amino acids. Germline values: CDR1 LGHNA, CDR2 YSLEER. Trimming removed 0 bases at V and 0 bases at J, with 6 bases between.

The V call is TRBV20-1, the J call TRBJ2-3; D unclear. V lost 3 bases and J 4 bases, leaving 14 bases between the germline ends. Looked up from germline, CDR1 is DFQATT and CDR2 is SNEGSKA (reference sequence). This CDR3 spans 14 amino acids. The CDR3: CSASRLPSPDTQYF. CDR3 nucleotides: TGCAGTGCTAGTAGACTGCCATCTCCAGATACGCAGTATTTT.

Remarks on this clonotype: One end of the junction fails to match germline, which may point to a read error. This chain joins TRBV20-1 and TRBJ2-3; 7 nucleotides align to TRBD2. Germline CDR1 is DFQATT and CDR2 is SNEGSKA (reference sequence). CDR3 length: 16 amino acids. This CDR3 reads CSTRDFGGSAGDTQYF. Here the CDR3 DNA reads TGCAGTACTAGAGATTTTGGCGGGAGTGCTGGAGATACGCAGTATTTT.

Comment on this clonotype: This may be a read error: a much more frequent sequence differs by one nucleotide. The chain couples TRBV30 to TRBJ2-7; TRBD2 matches 7 bases. This CDR3 has 14 amino acids. The germline V gene encodes CDR1 GTSNPN and CDR2 SVGIG (reference sequence). The CDR3 reads CAWSRAGGTYERYF. The CDR3 DNA sequence: TGTGCCTGGAGTAGGGCCGGGGGGACCTACGAGCGGTACTTC. Filled out from reference TRBV30 and TRBJ2-7, the complete variable domain reads SQTIHQWPATLVQPVGSPLSLECTVEGTSNPNLYWYRQAAGRGLQLLFYSVGIGQISSEVPQNLSASRPQDRQFILSSKKLLLSDSGFYLCAWSRAGGTYERYFGPGTRLTVT.

This clonotype has a count of ten or more. The V and J genes are TRBV5-1 and TRBJ2-7; the match to TRBD1 covers 12 bases. V was clipped by 4 bases and J by 5 bases; unmatched bases: 7. This CDR3 is 15 amino acids long. CDR1 and CDR2 (germline): SGHRS, YFSETQ. The CDR3 nucleotides read TGCGCCAGCAGCACTCGAGGGACAGGGGGCGACGAGCAGTACTTC. Translating it yields CASSTRGTGGDEQYF.

Turning to this clonotype: The junction does not match germline at one end; this may be a read error. V and J are TRBV28 and TRBJ2-3; tentatively, D is TRBD2 (6 bases). The CDR3 runs 14 residues. CDR1 and CDR2 (germline): MDHEN, SYDVKM. Here the CDR3 reads CAGSLGGFPDTQYF. As DNA, the CDR3 is TGTGCCGGCAGTTTAGGAGGGTTTCCAGATACGCAGTATTTT.

Concerning this clonotype itself: One base away lies a much larger clone, so this may be a sequencing read error. This chain connects TRBV6-5 to TRBJ2-7; tentatively, D is TRBD1 (6 bases). This CDR3 spans 12 amino acids. The V end lost 6 bases, the J end lost 9 bases, and 15 bases lay between the germline ends. From germline, CDR1 is MNHEY and CDR2 SVGAGI. DNA for the CDR3: TGTGCCAGCAGCTCACAGGGTCGCGGGCAGTACTTC. Translated, it gives CASSSQGRGQYF.

The chain recombines TRBV29-1 with TRBJ2-1; 11 bases line up with TRBD2. J lost 8 bases, V lost 6 bases, and 6 bases had no gene match. CDR1 is SQVTM and CDR2 is ANQGSEA in the germline V gene. There are 13 residues in the CDR3. The CDR3 DNA follows: TGCAGCGTAGGGACTAGCGGTAGCTATGAGCAGTTCTTC. Its protein is CSVGTSGSYEQFF.

The table lists this clonotype with a few counts. A much larger clonotype is one base distant, so this may be a read error. In DNA, the CDR3 is TGTGCCAGCAGTTACTCCGGTCCCGGGAGGGGCAACGGGCAGTACTTC. Translation: CASSYSGPGRGNGQYF. The gene calls are TRBV6-6 and TRBJ2-7; 8 bases map to TRBD2. This CDR3 has 16 amino acids. The J segment lost 9 bases and the V segment lost 0 bases, leaving 13 bases of the junction unmatched. Germline assignment: CDR1 MNHNY and CDR2 SVGAGI (reference sequence).

In its sample, this clonotype was seen many times. The rearrangement uses TRBV7-8 and TRBJ1-6; D is possibly TRBD1 (6 bases). The germline V gene has CDR1 SGHVS and CDR2 FQNEAQ. With 5 bases removed from V and 10 bases from J, the gap between germline ends came to 18 bases. The CDR3 consists of 15 residues. CDR3 DNA sequence: TGTGCCAGCAGCCCGATCGGGACAAACCGCTCACCCCTCCACTTT. It specifies CASSPIGTNRSPLHF.

The CDR3, as DNA: TGTGCCAGCAGCCAAGACGCCGGGGGCTATAGCAATCAGCCCCAGCATTTT. Its protein is CASSQDAGGYSNQPQHF. The chain links TRBV4-2 to TRBJ1-5; D perhaps matches TRBD1 (6 bases). Germline CDR1 reads LGHNA; CDR2 reads YNFKEQ. The length of the CDR3 is 17 residues. Between the trimmed V and J ends, which lost 0 bases and 0 bases, there was a span of 12 bases.

Details on this clonotype: This may be a read error: a much more frequent sequence differs by one nucleotide. V and J are TRBV12-3 or TRBV12-4 and TRBJ1-4; possible D gene TRBD1, 6 bases. Trimming shortened V by 5 bases and J by 7 bases, and 20 bases separated the two germline ends. CDR3 size: 16 residues. CDR3 region: CASSDRGGGAREKLFF. The CDR3 coding sequence is TGTGCCAGCAGTGACCGGGGCGGGGGGGCTCGTGAAAAACTGTTTTTT.

This clonotype was recorded a few times. The chain combines TRBV12-3 or TRBV12-4 with TRBJ1-1; 7 positions match TRBD1. Losses at the gene ends were 7 bases for V and 1 base for J; bases not matched to a gene: 6. The CDR3 spans 14 residues. CDR3 residues: CASIDRDRNTEAFF. CDR3 in DNA: TGTGCCAGCATCGACCGGGACAGGAACACTGAAGCTTTCTTT.

At least ten counts were recorded for this clonotype. The rearrangement links TRBV6-5 to TRBJ2-7; TRBD1 agrees at 7 bases. CDR3 length: 14 residues. The V segment lost 7 bases and the J segment 2 bases; nucleotides outside the gene matches: 8. CDR1 is MNHEY, CDR2 SVGAGI, per germline. CDR3 bases: TGTGCCAGCACTCGACTGGACAGGCCCTACGAGCAGTACTTC. It is translated as CASTRLDRPYEQYF.

This clonotype was picked up many times. The genes are TRBV12-3 or TRBV12-4 and TRBJ1-2; D may be TRBD1 (5 bases). This CDR3 spans 16 amino acids. The V end lost 7 bases, the J end lost 0 bases, and 18 bases lay between the germline ends. In DNA, the CDR3 is TGTGCCAGCACCCTGGGGGGAAAGTTAGCTAACTATGGCTACACCTTC. The encoded protein is CASTLGGKLANYGYTF.

Worth noting for this clonotype: This may arise from a read error, as a much more abundant clone is one base away. For the CDR3, the DNA is TGTGCCAGCAGTGCCGGCCGTATTAGCACAGATACGCAGTATTTT. This gives the protein CASSAGRISTDTQYF. The V and J genes are TRBV6-5 and TRBJ2-3, with D hard to call. This CDR3 is built from 15 residues. Trimming left V 5 bases short and J 0 bases short, with 12 bases between. The germline V gene encodes CDR1 MNHEY and CDR2 SVGAGI.

The chain carries TRBV6-4 and TRBJ1-2; D is ambiguous. CDR1 is MRHNA, CDR2 SNTAGT, per germline. The CDR3 is 15 residues long. V shed 2 bases and J shed 3 bases, with 13 bases lying between them. CDR3 nucleotides: TGTGCCAGCAGTGACAGCCACGCCGGGGACTATGGCTACACCTTC. Protein product: CASSDSHAGDYGYTF.

This clonotype was counted many times. The rearrangement links TRBV7-2 to TRBJ2-6; TRBD2 matches at 7 bases. This CDR3 has 19 residues. V was clipped by 2 bases and J by 3 bases; unmatched bases: 13. Germline loops: CDR1 SGHTA, CDR2 FQGNSA. The CDR3 coding sequence is TGTGCCAGCAGCTTAACGGGGGGTGGCAGGGCCGGTGGGGCCAACGTCCTGACTTTC. Its translation is CASSLTGGGRAGGANVLTF. Combining the CDR3 with reference TRBV7-2 and TRBJ2-6 gives the whole variable domain GAGVSQSPSNKVTEKGKDVELRCDPISGHTALYWYRQSLGQGLEFLIYFQGNSAPDKSGLPSDRFSAERTGGSVSTLTIQRTQQEDSAVYLCASSLTGGGRAGGANVLTFGAGSRLTVL.

Note on this clonotype: This may be a read error: a much more frequent sequence differs by one nucleotide. The rearrangement uses TRBV3-1 and TRBJ2-7; the D gene could be TRBD1 or TRBD2 (6 bases each). This CDR3 is 15 amino acids long. From germline, CDR1 is LGHDT and CDR2 YNNKEL (reference sequence). Trimming took 4 bases from V and 0 from J, leaving 13 bases between them. The DNA for the CDR3 is TGTGCCAGCAGCCTCGGGGGCGCTAGCTCCTACGAGCAGTACTTC. Translated, it gives CASSLGGASSYEQYF.

This clonotype was picked up one time. A much larger clone differs by one base, so this may be a read error. The rearrangement uses TRBV7-2 and TRBJ1-2; D unclear. Germline V gene lookup returns CDR1 SGHTA and CDR2 FQGNSA. This CDR3 contains 15 residues. CDR3 DNA sequence: TGTGCCAGTACGGGCCTAAATGAAGCTAACTATGCCTACCCCTTC. It translates to CASTGLNEANYAYPF.